These 14 T cell receptor beta chains were all obtained from the same sample, sequenced in a study of blood T cell repertoires in COVID-19. TCRdb's table, derived via immunoSEQ multiplex PCR, lists solely in-frame clones and lacks some. Among about 53,000 clones listed, about 86% were seen once. Sequenced material: peripheral blood. These receptors all stem from a woman of 80 years or more with COVID-19, enrolled during active disease.

The chain has TRBV28 and TRBJ2-7; 7 nucleotides align to TRBD1. Looked up from germline, CDR1 is MDHEN and CDR2 is SYDVKM. V was pared by 4 bases and J by 2 bases, with 8 bases of the junction left unmatched. The CDR3 is made up of 15 amino acids. The CDR3 spells CASSSTGAPTYEQYF. The CDR3 nucleotides are TGTGCCAGCAGTTCCACAGGGGCCCCTACCTACGAGCAGTACTTC. Full variable domain (rest looked up from reference TRBV28 and TRBJ2-7): DVKVTQSSRYLVKRTGEKVFLECVQDMDHENMFWYRQDPGLGLRLIYFSYDVKMKEKGDIPEGYSVSREKKERFSLILESASTNQTSMYLCASSSTGAPTYEQYFGPGTRLTVT.

The V call is TRBV6-4, the J call TRBJ2-1, with 7 bases lining up with TRBD1. CDR3 length: 15 amino acids. CDR1 and CDR2 from the germline V gene are MRHNA and SNTAGT. Unmatched junction bases numbered 5, after V lost 5 bases and J lost 1 base. CDR3 bases: TGTGCCAGCAGTAGGGGGCAGGGATCCTACAATGAGCAGTTCTTC. Translating gives CASSRGQGSYNEQFF.

The chain carries TRBV15 and TRBJ2-3; 13 nucleotides agree with TRBD2. This CDR3 is built from 15 residues. Germline CDR1 LNHNV, CDR2 YYDKDF (reference sequence). The ends lost 3 bases at V and 5 bases at J; junction bases unmatched: 2. This CDR3 reads CATSSGLAGVDTQYF. Written as DNA, the CDR3 is TGTGCCACCAGCAGCGGACTAGCGGGAGTAGATACGCAGTATTTT.

V is TRBV4-1 and J is TRBJ2-7; TRBD1 matches at 9 bases. The CDR3 covers 18 residues. Germline lookup yields CDR1 MGHRA and CDR2 YSYEKL. Trimming at V came to 1 base and at J to 2 bases, leaving 12 bases not matched to a gene. CDR3 sequence reads: CASSQVKTGGWETYEQYF. CDR3 DNA sequence: TGCGCCAGCAGCCAAGTAAAGACAGGGGGTTGGGAGACCTACGAGCAGTACTTC.

The V and J genes are TRBV6-5 and TRBJ1-5, with 8 bases fitting TRBD1. V was clipped by 6 bases and J by 5 bases; unmatched bases: 9. This CDR3 contains 15 residues. In germline, CDR1 is MNHEY, CDR2 SVGAGI. CDR3 bases: TGTGCCAGCAGCCCAGGACAGGGCTTTTATCAGCCCCAGCATTTT. Encoded protein: CASSPGQGFYQPQHF.

The V gene is TRBV18, the J gene TRBJ1-4; D is ambiguous. CDR1 is KGHSH and CDR2 is LQKENI in the germline V gene. This CDR3 has 18 residues. Trimming took off 2 bases at V and 2 bases at J, with 18 bases between the two ends. The chain's CDR3 is CASSPALVGRRTNEKLFF. Written as DNA, the CDR3 is TGTGCCAGCTCACCAGCCCTAGTAGGGAGAAGGACTAATGAAAAACTGTTTTTT.

This chain joins TRBV6-4 and TRBJ1-1; D uncertain. Trimming removed 6 bases at V and 1 base at J, with 12 bases between. The CDR3 has 14 amino acids. From germline, CDR1 is MRHNA and CDR2 SNTAGT. The CDR3 sequence is CASSPSRQNTEAFF. DNA of the CDR3: TGTGCCAGCAGCCCGTCACGACAGAACACTGAAGCTTTCTTT.

The chain couples TRBV3-1 (or the pseudogene TRBV3-2) to TRBJ1-3, with D unclear. The CDR3 length is 15 residues. The V end lost 1 base, the J end lost 2 bases, and 9 bases lay between the germline ends. CDR1 and CDR2 (germline): LGHDT, YNNKEL (reference sequence). The CDR3 protein is CASSQVRATGNTIYF. CDR3 sequence (DNA): TGTGCCAGCAGCCAAGTTCGAGCGACTGGAAACACCATATATTTT.

The rearrangement joins TRBV7-6 to TRBJ2-5; D is possibly TRBD1 (7 bases). Trimming took off 2 bases at V and 1 base at J, with 14 bases between the two ends. Germline CDR1 reads SGHVS; CDR2 reads FNYEAQ. This CDR3 has 16 amino acids. The CDR3 loop reads CASSLSPGGPQETQYF. Written as DNA, the CDR3 is TGTGCCAGCAGCTTAAGCCCAGGGGGGCCCCAAGAGACCCAGTACTTC.

This clone came up a few times. V usage is TRBV29-1 and J usage is TRBJ1-3; no definite D call. The CDR3 is 12 amino acids. V shed 5 bases and J shed 4 bases, with 9 bases lying between them. Germline CDR1 SQVTM, CDR2 ANQGSEA. The CDR3 protein is CSVRGSGNTIYF. The CDR3, as DNA: TGCAGCGTTCGGGGTTCCGGAAACACCATATATTTT.

This chain links TRBV30 with TRBJ2-5; D is possibly TRBD1 (5 bases). Trimming took 5 bases from V and 0 from J, leaving 10 bases between them. Germline CDR1 reads GTSNPN; CDR2 reads SVGIG (reference sequence). This CDR3 contains 13 residues. CDR3 loop: CAWGDSNQETQYF. As DNA, the CDR3 is TGTGCCTGGGGCGACAGCAACCAAGAGACCCAGTACTTC.

CDR3 protein: CASSSSMSAGELFF. The DNA of the CDR3 is TGTGCCAGCTCAAGCTCAATGTCCGCCGGGGAGCTGTTTTTT. The gene calls are TRBV18 and TRBJ2-2; the D is unclear. Trimming pared 5 bases from V and 6 bases from J, leaving 13 bases between. From germline, CDR1 is KGHSH and CDR2 LQKENI. This CDR3 spans 14 amino acids. The whole variable domain, remainder taken from reference TRBV18 and TRBJ2-2, is NAGVMQNPRHLVRRRGQEARLRCSPMKGHSHVYWYRQLPEEGLKFMVYLQKENIIDESGMPKERFSAEFPKEGPSILRIQQVVRGDSAAYFCASSSSMSAGELFFGEGSRLTVL.

This rearrangement joins TRBV24-1 to TRBJ1-3; a weak D match, TRBD1 (5 bases). Trimming pared 5 bases from V and 4 bases from J, leaving 8 bases between. This CDR3 has 13 amino acids. Germline values: CDR1 KGHDR, CDR2 SFDVKD. DNA for the CDR3: TGTGCCACCAGTGGGGGCGCCGGAAACACCATATATTTT. Encoded protein: CATSGGAGNTIYF.

The CDR3 sequence is CASSWTAASTNEKLFF. The DNA of the CDR3 is TGTGCCAGCAGCTGGACAGCGGCTTCAACTAATGAAAAACTGTTTTTT. The J gene is TRBJ1-4, the V gene TRBV11-2; the D gene is possibly TRBD1 (6 bases). Per germline, CDR1 SGHAT and CDR2 FQNNGV. This CDR3 comprises 16 residues. The V end was cut by 4 bases, the J end by 0 bases, with 12 bases between.